Following are 27 T cell receptor beta chains from one sample sequenced in a study of cytomegalovirus exposure and HLA in healthy donors. 60 Vbeta and 13 Jbeta primers were used in PCR. Sequencing used immunoSEQ multiplex PCR; TCRdb keeps in-frame clones, though not all of them. Among roughly 220,000 clones listed, roughly four fifths were seen once. Material: PBMCs. Receptors were obtained from a woman aged 40 to 49 in good health and CMV-seronegative.

The chain employs TRBV30 and TRBJ2-7; 8 bases align to TRBD1. CDR1 GTSNPN and CDR2 SVGIG come from the germline V gene (reference sequence). The CDR3 is 13 amino acids. V lost 3 bases to trimming and J lost 5 bases; unmatched junction nucleotides: 6. Here the CDR3 reads CAWSPGQGDEQYF. The CDR3 region has the DNA TGTGCCTGGAGCCCCGGACAGGGCGACGAGCAGTACTTC.

This sequence joins TRBV5-4 and TRBJ2-1, with D possibly being TRBD2 (5 bases). V dropped 2 bases and J dropped 8 bases, with 11 bases sitting between them. From germline, CDR1 is SGHNT and CDR2 YYREEE (reference sequence). This CDR3 has 13 residues. The CDR3 loop is CASSFPGNDEQFF. CDR3 coding DNA: TGTGCCAGCAGCTTTCCGGGAAACGATGAGCAGTTCTTC.

V gene TRBV27 combines with J gene TRBJ1-3; a possible D gene is TRBD1 (6 bases). V lost 2 bases and J 0 bases, leaving 14 bases between the germline ends. This CDR3 is built from 17 residues. CDR1 is MNHEY and CDR2 is SMNVEV in the germline V gene (reference sequence). The CDR3 loop reads CASSLRLDRSSGNTIYF. DNA of the CDR3: TGTGCCAGCAGTTTACGCCTCGACAGGAGCTCTGGAAACACCATATATTTT.

This chain connects TRBV7-2 to TRBJ2-3; D call uncertain. The CDR3 extends over 14 amino acids. Deletions cut 3 bases from V and 0 bases from J, with 7 bases between. Germline CDR1 reads SGHTA; CDR2 reads FQGNSA. The chain's CDR3 is CASSFFTSTDTQYF. CDR3 nucleotide sequence: TGTGCCAGCAGCTTTTTCACTAGCACAGATACGCAGTATTTT.

The chain joins TRBV10-1 to TRBJ2-3; TRBD2 matches at 9 bases. Germline V gene lookup returns CDR1 WNHNN and CDR2 SYGVQD (reference sequence). The CDR3 consists of 15 residues. The V gene end was trimmed by 2 bases and the J gene end by 9 bases; junction bases not matched to a gene: 9. The CDR3 sequence is CASSEGGGRAGTQYF. Written as DNA, the CDR3 is TGCGCCAGCAGTGAGGGAGGCGGGAGGGCCGGGACGCAGTATTTT.

J is TRBJ1-6 and V is TRBV4-1; D gene unclear. This CDR3 spans 15 amino acids. Trimming took off 1 base at V and 6 bases at J, with 10 bases between the two ends. Germline values: CDR1 MGHRA, CDR2 YSYEKL. Here the CDR3 DNA reads TGCGCCAGCAGCCAAGTGGCCGTCCCTAATTCACCCCTCCACTTT. Its translation: CASSQVAVPNSPLHF.

This chain joins TRBV5-1 and TRBJ2-3, with 7 bases matching TRBD1. The CDR3 consists of 15 residues. Germline V gene sequence: CDR1 SGHRS, CDR2 YFSETQ. With V trimmed by 5 bases and J by 3 bases, 9 bases remained unmatched. CDR3 nucleotide sequence: TGCGCCAGCAGGGTCCAGAGACAGGGTACAGATACGCAGTATTTT. It encodes CASRVQRQGTDTQYF.

This clone was found once. The chain carries TRBV11-3 and TRBJ2-1; 15 bases align to TRBD2. From germline, CDR1 is SGHNT and CDR2 YENEEA. J was trimmed by 7 bases and V by 3 bases; bases with no gene match: 1. This CDR3 region has 15 residues. The CDR3 here is CASSFGLAGGNEQFF. In DNA form, the CDR3 reads TGTGCCAGCAGCTTCGGACTAGCGGGAGGGAATGAGCAGTTCTTC.

Only a few counts were recorded for this clone. The genes are TRBV23-1 and TRBJ2-4, with 12 bases aligning to TRBD2. TRBV23-1 is placed among ORFs of uncertain function. J was trimmed by 8 bases and V by 2 bases; bases with no gene match: 16. There are 19 residues in the CDR3. CDR3 nucleotide sequence: TGCGCCAGCAGTCAAAGCCGAGGACTAGCGGGGACTAACTCGGACATTCAGTACTTC. Protein sequence: CASSQSRGLAGTNSDIQYF.

The chain carries TRBV10-3 and TRBJ2-1, with TRBD1 identical over 10 bases. From germline, CDR1 is ENHRY and CDR2 SYGVKD. This CDR3 has 17 amino acids. V dropped 4 bases and J dropped 0; count of bases not matched to a gene: 6. The CDR3 reads CAISGGTGVSSYNEQFF. Written as DNA, the CDR3 is TGTGCCATCAGTGGGGGGACAGGGGTGAGCTCCTACAATGAGCAGTTCTTC.

This clone was seen a handful of times. This chain uses TRBV7-9 with TRBJ2-3; D remains unclear. Trimming stripped 8 bases from V and 1 base from J, with 13 bases between. Germline values: CDR1 SEHNR, CDR2 FQNEAQ (reference sequence). The CDR3 is 14 amino acids. CDR3 sequence: CASRQELRTDTQYF. As DNA, the CDR3 is TGTGCCAGCCGTCAGGAATTACGCACAGATACGCAGTATTTT.

The chain is built from TRBV28 and TRBJ2-1, with unresolved D. Trimming cost V 2 bases and J 0 bases, with 5 bases left between them. Germline CDR1 is MDHEN and CDR2 is SYDVKM. The CDR3 sequence is 14 residues long. CDR3: CASSLRSSYNEQFF. The CDR3 DNA is TGTGCCAGCAGTTTACGGAGCTCCTACAATGAGCAGTTCTTC.

Only a few counts were recorded for this clone. The chain combines TRBV29-1 with TRBJ2-5; TRBD1 matches 7 bases. Germline V gives CDR1 SQVTM, CDR2 ANQGSEA. Germline trimming cut 5 bases from V and 3 bases from J; bases unmatched to any gene: 12. This CDR3 spans 15 amino acids. In DNA form, the CDR3 reads TGCAGCGTTACGCCGTACAGGGGCCCCAAAGAGACCCAGTACTTC. Its protein is CSVTPYRGPKETQYF.

The chain carries TRBV27 and TRBJ1-2; tentative D call: TRBD1 (6 bases). The V end lost 6 bases, the J end lost 4 bases, and 21 bases lay between the germline ends. The CDR3 loop spans 16 amino acids. Germline lookup yields CDR1 MNHEY and CDR2 SMNVEV (reference sequence). CDR3 coding DNA: TGTGCCAGCAGCTCTCGGGACAATTTCGGCAGCTATGGCTACACCTTC. This codes for CASSSRDNFGSYGYTF.

A word on this clone: Other DNA sequences in the sample encode the same CDR3. This chain uses TRBV9 with TRBJ1-1; possibly TRBD1 for D (6 bases). The CDR3 runs to 14 residues. The germline gives CDR1 SGDLS, CDR2 YYNGEE. V was trimmed by 0 bases and J by 0 bases, leaving 6 bases between them. CDR3: CASSVGQVNTEAFF. Here the CDR3 DNA reads TGTGCCAGCAGCGTAGGACAGGTGAACACTGAAGCTTTCTTT. The full variable domain, with the rest looked up from reference TRBV9 and TRBJ1-1, is DSGVTQTPKHLITATGQRVTLRCSPRSGDLSVYWYQQSLDQGLQFLIQYYNGEERAKGNILERFSAQQFPDLHSELNLSSLELGDSALYFCASSVGQVNTEAFFGQGTRLTVV.

The V call is TRBV13, the J call TRBJ1-2; D unclear. Germline CDR1 and CDR2: PRHDT and FYEKMQ (reference sequence). The CDR3 covers 17 residues. Trimming stripped 6 bases from V and 2 bases from J, with 22 bases between. CDR3 region: CASRSQVVGRLNYGYTF. In DNA form, the CDR3 reads TGTGCCAGCAGATCTCAGGTTGTGGGCCGGCTGAACTATGGCTACACCTTC.

A single count supports this clone. This chain uses TRBV7-2 with TRBJ2-7, with 9 positions matching TRBD2. J was trimmed by 1 base and V by 0 bases; bases with no gene match: 7. The CDR3 totals 17 residues. CDR1 is SGHTA, CDR2 FQGNSA, per germline. For the CDR3, the DNA is TGTGCCAGCAGCTTAGCCTTGGGGCGGGGGGGATCCTACGAGCAGTACTTC. Protein: CASSLALGRGGSYEQYF. The whole variable domain, filled in from reference TRBV7-2 and TRBJ2-7, reads GAGVSQSPSNKVTEKGKDVELRCDPISGHTALYWYRQSLGQGLEFLIYFQGNSAPDKSGLPSDRFSAERTGGSVSTLTIQRTQQEDSAVYLCASSLALGRGGSYEQYFGPGTRLTVT.

The gene calls are TRBV7-8 and TRBJ2-7; TRBD1 might be the D (5 bases). The V gene's germline CDR1 is SGHVS and CDR2 FQNEAQ. V was clipped by 1 base and J by 3 bases, with 13 bases between them. The CDR3 contains 15 residues. The CDR3 is CASSLVPGMNYEQYF. The DNA of the CDR3 is TGTGCCAGCAGCTTAGTCCCAGGGATGAACTACGAGCAGTACTTC.

The gene calls are TRBV7-9 and TRBJ2-7; D not certain. Trimming cost V 5 bases and J 6 bases, with 11 bases left between them. Looked up from germline, CDR1 is SEHNR and CDR2 is FQNEAQ (reference sequence). The CDR3 runs to 12 residues. The CDR3 spells CASSPTELEQYF. CDR3 DNA sequence: TGTGCCAGCAGCCCAACTGAACTCGAGCAGTACTTC.

V usage is TRBV5-1 and J usage is TRBJ1-1; weak D call: TRBD1 (6 bases). The CDR3 contains 15 residues. Trimming stripped 4 bases from V and 0 bases from J, with 13 bases between. Germline CDR1 is SGHRS and CDR2 is YFSETQ. This chain's CDR3 is CASSPGQIMNTEAFF. In nucleotides, the CDR3 is TGCGCCAGCAGCCCTGGACAGATCATGAACACTGAAGCTTTCTTT.

The chain is built from TRBV28 and TRBJ1-5, with D perhaps TRBD1 (6 bases). With 2 bases removed from V and 6 bases from J, the gap between germline ends came to 11 bases. The CDR3 sequence is 14 residues long. Germline CDR1 and CDR2: MDHEN and SYDVKM. The chain's CDR3 is CASSLQQGSQPQHF. CDR3 nucleotide sequence: TGTGCCAGCAGTTTACAACAGGGATCTCAGCCCCAGCATTTT.

The J gene is TRBJ1-5, the V gene TRBV19, with D unresolved. The germline CDR1 and CDR2 sequences are LNHDA and SQIVND (reference sequence). V lost 7 bases to trimming and J lost 6 bases, with 4 bases between them. This CDR3 is 10 amino acids long. The CDR3 protein is CASNGQPQHF. The CDR3, as DNA: TGTGCCAGTAACGGTCAGCCCCAGCATTTT.

The chain uses TRBV7-9 and TRBJ2-1, with D possibly matching TRBD1 (6 bases). Germline CDR1 and CDR2: SEHNR and FQNEAQ (reference sequence). Between the trimmed V and J ends, which lost 3 bases and 6 bases, there was a span of 12 bases. The CDR3 is 14 residues long. Here the CDR3 DNA reads TGTGCCAGCAGCTTGCCGAGAGGGGGCAATGAGCAGTTCTTC. Its protein product is CASSLPRGGNEQFF.

For the CDR3, the DNA is TGTGCCAGCAGCTTATACATTTCCTACGAGCAGTACTTC. This codes for CASSLYISYEQYF. The chain uses TRBV7-8 and TRBJ2-7; D unresolved. Deletions cut 2 bases from V and 1 base from J, with 6 bases between. CDR1 is SGHVS and CDR2 is FQNEAQ in the germline V gene. The CDR3 is 13 residues long.

The V and J genes are TRBV18 and TRBJ2-7, with D tentatively TRBD1 (6 bases). Trimming removed 6 bases at V and 2 bases at J, with 14 bases between. There are 14 residues in the CDR3. Germline V gives CDR1 KGHSH, CDR2 LQKENI. The chain's CDR3 is CASSAPGVAYEQYF. CDR3 sequence (DNA): TGTGCCAGCTCGGCACCAGGGGTAGCCTACGAGCAGTACTTC.

This sequence joins TRBV5-1 and TRBJ2-3; D remains ambiguous. V gave up 0 bases and J gave up 3 bases, with 11 bases separating them. Per germline, CDR1 SGHRS and CDR2 YFSETQ. This CDR3 is 15 amino acids long. The DNA for the CDR3 is TGCGCCAGCAGCTTGGCCTTCGTCCGGACAGATACGCAGTATTTT. Protein: CASSLAFVRTDTQYF.

The J gene is TRBJ1-5, the V gene TRBV6-5; no clear D gene. V was pared by 6 bases and J by 9 bases, with 18 bases between. Germline V lookup: CDR1 MNHEY, CDR2 SVGAGI. The CDR3 has 14 residues. For the CDR3, the DNA is TGTGCCAGCAGAACCATTTACGGACTAGGGCCCCAGCATTTT. Translation: CASRTIYGLGPQHF.